A single sample gave rise to the 13 T cell receptor beta chains below, sequenced in a study of CD8+ T cells in alopecia areata. Isolated RNA was reverse transcribed into cDNA used as the sequencing template. TCRdb's copy holds only in-frame clones and misses some; the assay was immunoSEQ multiplex PCR. Of 90,000 to 150,000 clones in the sample, around 64% are singletons; the top ten hold approximately 3%. The sample was CD4+ T cells sorted from blood. These receptors were taken from a human donor in good health.

This clone turned up a few times. The V gene is TRBV29-1, the J gene TRBJ2-7; 7 nucleotides match TRBD1. Germline V CDR1 and CDR2: SQVTM, ANQGSEA. This CDR3 is built from 12 residues. The V gene end was trimmed by 7 bases and the J gene end by 3 bases; junction bases not matched to a gene: 6. CDR3 region: CSGGQNYYEQYF. Here the CDR3 DNA reads TGCAGCGGGGGACAGAACTACTACGAGCAGTACTTC.

This chain uses TRBV5-1 with TRBJ2-3; 9 nucleotides align to TRBD2. CDR3 length: 15 residues. The trim removed 0 bases at V and 5 bases at J, leaving 4 bases unmatched. Germline CDR1 reads SGHRS; CDR2 reads YFSETQ. CDR3 sequence reads: CASSLAAGGQDTQYF. Here the CDR3 DNA reads TGCGCCAGCAGCTTGGCAGCGGGGGGCCAAGATACGCAGTATTTT.

The V and J genes are TRBV5-4 and TRBJ2-7; a possible D gene is TRBD1 (5 bases). Germline V lookup: CDR1 SGHNT, CDR2 YYREEE (reference sequence). V was cut by 4 bases and J by 2 bases, with 13 bases left in between. This CDR3 is 14 amino acids long. The CDR3 sequence is CASSNAVGPYEQYF. Here the CDR3 DNA reads TGTGCCAGCAGCAATGCAGTGGGGCCCTACGAGCAGTACTTC.

The J gene is TRBJ2-3, the V gene TRBV4-1; no firm D call. With 5 bases removed from V and 6 bases from J, the gap between germline ends came to 15 bases. The CDR3 is 14 residues long. Germline CDR1 MGHRA, CDR2 YSYEKL. The CDR3 DNA is TGCGCCAGCAGCATGATGGATAGGGCTGATACGCAGTATTTT. It translates to CASSMMDRADTQYF.

The chain combines TRBV9 with TRBJ1-4; 8 bases align to TRBD1. The V gene's germline CDR1 is SGDLS and CDR2 YYNGEE. CDR3 length equals 15 residues. The junction had 9 bases not matched to a gene; V was cut back by 4 bases and J by 7 bases. The CDR3 is CASSPTRQGSEKLFF. DNA of the CDR3: TGTGCCAGCAGCCCCACTCGACAGGGGAGTGAAAAACTGTTTTTT.

V gene TRBV30 combines with J gene TRBJ2-3; unclear D gene. Germline V CDR1 and CDR2: GTSNPN, SVGIG (reference sequence). Deletions cut 7 bases from V and 5 bases from J, with 10 bases between. This CDR3 has 11 amino acids. The DNA for the CDR3 is TGTGCCTTGCAGGTCGGAGATACGCAGTATTTT. Its translation: CALQVGDTQYF.

The chain carries TRBV10-3 and TRBJ2-3; 9 nucleotides match TRBD2. From germline, CDR1 is ENHRY and CDR2 SYGVKD. After removal of 5 bases from V and 2 bases from J, the junction contained 2 bases not matched to a gene. The CDR3 runs to 14 residues. The DNA for the CDR3 is TGTGCCATCAGTCGCGGGGGGGACACAGATACGCAGTATTTT. This gives the protein CAISRGGDTDTQYF.

This clone has just a few counts. V is TRBV7-2 and J is TRBJ1-2; D not resolved. CDR3 length: 12 residues. Trimming removed 4 bases at V and 8 bases at J, with 11 bases between. Germline CDR1 is SGHTA and CDR2 is FQGNSA. The CDR3 region has the DNA TGTGCCAGCAGCTCCACCCCGTACGGCTACACCTTC. Residues: CASSSTPYGYTF.

The chain employs TRBV4-1 and TRBJ1-5; D gene uncertain. This CDR3 is 16 amino acids long. Trimming took off 0 bases at V and 1 base at J, with 10 bases between the two ends. Germline V gene lookup returns CDR1 MGHRA and CDR2 YSYEKL. CDR3 sequence: CASSQEEDPSNQPQHF. CDR3 DNA sequence: TGCGCCAGCAGCCAAGAAGAAGATCCCAGCAATCAGCCCCAGCATTTT.

V gene TRBV5-1 combines with J gene TRBJ1-1, with D perhaps matching TRBD1 (5 bases). The length of the CDR3 is 12 residues. Trimming removed 0 bases at V and 10 bases at J, with 10 bases between. Germline-derived CDR1 and CDR2 are SGHRS and YFSETQ. The DNA of the CDR3 is TGCGCCAGCAGCTTGGGTGCGGGGGGAGCTTTCTTT. Translating gives CASSLGAGGAFF.

This sequence joins TRBV4-2 and TRBJ1-5; no firm D call. The CDR3 is made up of 15 amino acids. V was pared by 4 bases and J by 0 bases, with 10 bases between. Germline CDR1 reads LGHNA; CDR2 reads YNFKEQ. The DNA of the CDR3 is TGTGCCAGCAGCCGGGCAGGTGATAGCAATCAGCCCCAGCATTTT. This sequence encodes CASSRAGDSNQPQHF.

This chain connects TRBV29-1 to TRBJ1-1, with D hard to call. CDR1 is SQVTM and CDR2 is ANQGSEA in the germline V gene. The V gene lost 1 base and the J gene lost 1 base, with 7 bases spanning the gap. This CDR3 region has 13 residues. CDR3 nucleotides: TGCAGCGTTGAAGTAGGGCCGAACACTGAAGCTTTCTTT. Translated, it gives CSVEVGPNTEAFF.

The chain has TRBV6-6 and TRBJ2-7, with D possibly TRBD1 on 6 matching bases. V lost 0 bases to trimming and J lost 5 bases, with 14 bases between them. Germline CDR1 is MNHNY and CDR2 is SVGAGI (reference sequence). The CDR3 is 15 residues long. The CDR3 is CASSYSRQGTDEQYF. CDR3 in DNA: TGTGCCAGCAGTTACTCGCGGCAGGGGACGGACGAGCAGTACTTC.